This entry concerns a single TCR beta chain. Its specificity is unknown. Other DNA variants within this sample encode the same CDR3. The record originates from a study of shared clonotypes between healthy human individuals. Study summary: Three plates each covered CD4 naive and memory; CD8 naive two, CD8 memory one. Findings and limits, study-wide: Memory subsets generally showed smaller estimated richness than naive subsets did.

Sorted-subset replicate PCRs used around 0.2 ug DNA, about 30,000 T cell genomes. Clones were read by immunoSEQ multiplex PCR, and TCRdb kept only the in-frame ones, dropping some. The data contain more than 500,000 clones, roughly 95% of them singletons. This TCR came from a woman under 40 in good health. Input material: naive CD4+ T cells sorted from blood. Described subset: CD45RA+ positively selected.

The CDR3 here is CASSLRYEQYF. The CDR3 DNA is TGTGCCAGCAGTCTCAGATACGAGCAGTACTTC. The J gene is TRBJ2-7, the V gene TRBV2; the D is unclear. V shed 5 bases and J shed 4 bases, with 6 bases lying between them. Per the germline V gene, CDR1 is SNHLY and CDR2 is FYNNEI. This CDR3 region has 11 residues. Full variable domain (missing parts from reference TRBV2 and TRBJ2-7): EPEVTQTPSHQVTQMGQEVILRCVPISNHLYFYWYRQILGQKVEFLVSFYNNEISEKSEIFDDQFSVERPDGSNFTLKIRSTKLEDSAMYFCASSLRYEQYFGPGTRLTVT.